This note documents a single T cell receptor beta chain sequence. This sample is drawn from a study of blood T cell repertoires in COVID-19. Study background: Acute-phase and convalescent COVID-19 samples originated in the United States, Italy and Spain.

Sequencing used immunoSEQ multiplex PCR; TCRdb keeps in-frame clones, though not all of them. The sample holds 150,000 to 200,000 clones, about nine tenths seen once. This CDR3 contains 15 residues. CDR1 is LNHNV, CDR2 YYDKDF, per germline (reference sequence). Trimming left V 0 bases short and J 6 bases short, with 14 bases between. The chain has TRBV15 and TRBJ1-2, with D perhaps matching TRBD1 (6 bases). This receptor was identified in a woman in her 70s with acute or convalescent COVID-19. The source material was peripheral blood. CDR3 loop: CATSRDPIGTNGYTF. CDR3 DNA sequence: TGTGCCACCAGCAGAGATCCAATCGGGACAAATGGCTACACCTTC.